The rows below give T cell receptor beta chains drawn from one sample of a study of graft-versus-host responses after intestinal transplantation. Libraries were prepared by immunoSEQ multiplex PCR; TCRdb keeps only in-frame clonotypes and omits some of them. Of 3,500 to 4,000 clones in the sample, 40% to 45% are singletons; the top ten hold 5.5% to 7%. Sequencing was performed on alloreactive CD8+ T cells from a mixed lymphocyte reaction culture, taken before transplantation. The receptors originated from a human patient who was an organ donor for intestinal transplantation. CDR3s include the opening cysteine and the closing phenylalanine or tryptophan.

v_gene	CDR3aa
TRBV29-1	CSVAVAGVSPGEQYF
TRBV1	CTSSQDPGGNEKLFF
TRBV2	CASSAITGELFF
TRBV21-1	CASSKFSTLFQGESTEAFF
TRBV28	CAIQFLTRDNEQFF
TRBV4-1	CASSNRQGNDEQYF
TRBV9	CASSEGTLQLSETQYF
TRBV28	CASSFGGSGNTIYF
TRBV4-1	CASSPPYPGTSGTNEQFF
TRBV9	CASSVAVGTGELFF
TRBV27	CASSHLRQTGETDTQYF
TRBV5-4	CASSLRLVRDSSYEQYF
TRBV28	CASSHRELLSVGEAFF
TRBV27	CASSLGILLAGGPDTQYF
TRBV30	CAWSYNRDEQYF
TRBV9	CASSVGDREGNEQFF
TRBV6-8	CASSLGLTYEQYF
TRBV6-6	CASSYIGVNSYEQYF
TRBV12-5	CASGPLLHGLFTSSTDTQYF
TRBV28	CASKEVCGSSYEQYF
TRBV27	CASSPPGLAFLYEQYF
TRBV5-6	CASSSSNKWDRESPSEAFF
TRBV6-4	CASRVIDMNTEAFF
TRBV30	CAWSVLAGVNEQFF
TRBV6-5	CASSLNRVTDTQYF
TRBV29-1	CSVDGGAYEQYF
TRBV6-4	CASSETWTGGTEAFF
TRBV5-5	CASSLGTGGGYEQYF
TRBV28	CASSETGKANEQFF
TRBV28	CASSLWGLDRRFNQPQHF
TRBV7-9	CASSLLLQPFRYTF
TRBV5-1	CASSLDGTSGFNEQFF
TRBV11-1	CASSLAGEIDYNEQFF
TRBV7-6	CASSPVGGGATYEQYF
TRBV5-8	CASSLYNAYEQYF
TRBV6-5	CASSYSTDSPWEQYF
TRBV5-4	CASSSAEGWYNEQFF
TRBV7-3	CASSFGPGQGNEQYF
TRBV7-8	CASSLVSWTDSGTNNEQFF
TRBV6-5	CASKRTCRSTDTQYF
TRBV11-3	CASTQPGTVYGYTF
TRBV13	CASSPTGQTQETQYF
TRBV20-1	CSASLSYEQYF
TRBV19	CASSIPSAGPSNQPQHF
TRBV28	CASSLWSGETQYF
TRBV27	CASSFGVSYEQYF
TRBV6-4	CASSTTDKRNQPQHF
TRBV7-6	CASSLAMAGGPKGTQYF
TRBV19	CATMLKRANQPQHF
TRBV6-7	CASSYSAGQGASLAKNIQYF
TRBV9	CASSVAGTEHYGYTF